What follows are 7 T cell receptor beta chains derived from one specimen sequenced in a study of T cells in Graves' hyperthyroidism and ophthalmopathy. The investigators amplified TCR beta CDR3 regions from RNA transcripts. First-round RT-PCR of the TCR CDR3 relied on the HTBI primer set. TCRdb processed the multiplex PCR reads anew with MiXCR; each CDR3 protein has one entry. Here the sample spans 300,000 or so distinct CDR3 sequences, 15% to 20% being singletons. Input material: blood. The source is a man under 40 with Graves' hyperthyroidism.

This clonotype has ten or more counts. The rearrangement links TRBV11-2 to TRBJ2-4; 7 positions match TRBD2. Germline CDR1 and CDR2: SGHAT and FQNNGV. CDR3 length: 13 amino acids. Losses at the gene ends were 1 base for V and 7 bases for J; bases not matched to a gene: 1. The CDR3 loop is CASSLGGGNIQYF. In nucleotides, the CDR3 is TGTGCCAGCAGCTTAGGGGGGGGGAACATTCAGTACTTC.

This clonotype was picked up many times. This chain uses TRBV28 with TRBJ2-3; a weak D match, TRBD2 (6 bases). This CDR3 contains 13 residues. V lost 6 bases and J 8 bases, leaving 15 bases between the germline ends. Germline CDR1 and CDR2: MDHEN and SYDVKM. The CDR3 region has the DNA TGTGCCAGCAGCCTTTCGGAGGGAGGTACGCAGTATTTT. As protein: CASSLSEGGTQYF.

The chain couples TRBV10-2 to TRBJ2-3, with D hard to call. The germline CDR1 and CDR2 sequences are WSHSY and SAAADI. Trimming took 7 bases from V and 2 from J, leaving 16 bases between them. The CDR3 has 15 amino acids. CDR3 nucleotide sequence: TGCGCCAGCAAGTTCAGTAGTCAACACACAGATACGCAGTATTTT. Encoded protein: CASKFSSQHTDTQYF.

The J gene is TRBJ2-5, the V gene TRBV24-1, with D perhaps matching TRBD1 or TRBD2 (6 bases each). V lost 1 base and J 4 bases, leaving 12 bases between the germline ends. CDR1 is KGHDR, CDR2 SFDVKD, per germline. This CDR3 is 15 amino acids long. In DNA, the CDR3 is TGTGCCACCAGTGATTTAGGCAGGGGAGGAGAGACCCAGTACTTC. It translates to CATSDLGRGGETQYF.

This clonotype was seen many times. V and J are TRBV20-1 and TRBJ1-2; possible D gene TRBD1, 5 bases. The germline V and J ends were trimmed by 6 bases and 2 bases, with 13 bases remaining between them. CDR3 length: 13 amino acids. Germline CDR1 reads DFQATT; CDR2 reads SNEGSKA (reference sequence). CDR3 DNA: TGCAGTGCCCCAGACAGCCTGAACTATGGCTACACCTTC. Translating it yields CSAPDSLNYGYTF.

There are many counts of this clonotype. The chain combines TRBV20-1 with TRBJ2-7; D is ambiguous. The CDR3 loop spans 12 amino acids. Germline lookup yields CDR1 DFQATT and CDR2 SNEGSKA (reference sequence). V lost 7 bases to trimming and J lost 1 base, with 11 bases between them. CDR3 in DNA: TGCAGTGTCAGAGAAGGGTCCTACGAGCAGTACTTC. Protein sequence: CSVREGSYEQYF.

Many counts were recorded for this clonotype. V and J are TRBV30 and TRBJ2-1; 8 bases agree with TRBD1. The CDR3 totals 12 residues. Germline CDR1 reads GTSNPN; CDR2 reads SVGIG (reference sequence). The ends lost 7 bases at V and 9 bases at J; junction bases unmatched: 8. The chain's CDR3 is CASTDRDGEQFF. In nucleotides, the CDR3 is TGTGCCTCTACGGACAGGGACGGTGAGCAGTTCTTC.